A selection of T cell receptor beta chains follows, all from one sample in a study of T cell responses to AZD1222 COVID-19 vaccine. Generated by immunoSEQ multiplex PCR, the TCRdb table keeps only in-frame clones and is missing some. This sample has some 180,000 clones; 70% to 90% occur once, and the top ten carry 6.1%. This sample comprised peripheral blood, obtained on day 0 of AZD1222 vaccination. Receptors originate from an adult in good health. CDR3s include the opening cysteine and the closing phenylalanine or tryptophan. The D gene is left open where the match is weak. Not all rows give a size; the values are once, few, many and, for expanded clones, a class.

d_call	j_call	v_call	clone_size	cdr3_nt	cdr3_aa
NA	TRBJ2-7	TRBV28	NA	TGTGCCAGCAGCTCTGGGCAGCACGAGCAGTACTTC	CASSSGQHEQYF
NA	TRBJ2-1	TRBV29-1	NA	TGCAGCGGGGCGGGACAGCTAGCCAATGAGCAGTTCTTC	CSGAGQLANEQFF
NA	TRBJ1-2	TRBV5-1	NA	TGCGCCAGCAGCCCTACCGGCAACTATGGCTACACCTTC	CASSPTGNYGYTF
NA	TRBJ2-1	TRBV7-6	NA	TGTGCCAGCAGCGGAGGGGGAGAGCAGTTCTTC	CASSGGGEQFF
TRBD1	TRBJ1-1	TRBV7-6	NA	TGTGCCAGCAGCTCGACAAACCCGGGACAGGGGACTGAAGCTTTCTTT	CASSSTNPGQGTEAFF
NA	TRBJ1-5	TRBV28	NA	TGTGCCAGCAGTTTGGCCCAGGGTTATCCCTCATATAGCAATCAGCCCCAGCATTTT	CASSLAQGYPSYSNQPQHF
TRBD2	TRBJ2-3	TRBV6-5	NA	TGTGCCAGCAGTTACAGCGGGAAAGCCACAGATACGCAGTATTTT	CASSYSGKATDTQYF
TRBD1	TRBJ1-4	TRBV5-8	NA	TGTGCCAGCTCAGGGGGGGTCTGGGAAAAACTGTTTTTT	CASSGGVWEKLFF
TRBD1	TRBJ1-1	TRBV5-1	once	TGCGCCAGCAGCTACGGACAGGGGGTGGCTGAAGCTTTCTTT	CASSYGQGVAEAFF
NA	TRBJ1-6	TRBV28	once	TGTGCCAGCAGTTCCTACAGGGAAAGACATAATTCACCCCTCCACTTT	CASSSYRERHNSPLHF
NA	TRBJ2-4	TRBV4-3	NA	TGCGCCAGCAGCCAAGATTATGAGGGGATGGGCAAAAACATTCAGTACTTC	CASSQDYEGMGKNIQYF
NA	TRBJ2-5	TRBV6-1	NA	TGTGCCAGCAGTGAAGCTGGAAGCTACCAAGAGACCCAGTACTTC	CASSEAGSYQETQYF
TRBD1	TRBJ1-2	TRBV28	NA	TGTGCCAGCAGTCCGCCTGGAGACAGGGGACGGTATGGCTACACCTTC	CASSPPGDRGRYGYTF
TRBD1	TRBJ2-7	TRBV28	NA	TGTGCCAGCAGTTCCCCAGGACAGGGAATTTCCTACGAGCAGTACTTC	CASSSPGQGISYEQYF
NA	TRBJ1-5	TRBV6-5	NA	TGTGCCAGCTGCCCCGGGGGACCAAGCAATCAGCCCCAGCATTTT	CASCPGGPSNQPQHF
NA	TRBJ1-2	TRBV30	NA	TGTGCCTGCCCTGGGAAGGTGGGAAACTATGGCTACACCTTC	CACPGKVGNYGYTF
NA	TRBJ2-7	TRBV5-1	NA	TGCGCCAGCAGATCGGGGGCCTCTCCCTACGAGCAGTACTTC	CASRSGASPYEQYF
NA	TRBJ2-7	TRBV30	once	TGTGCCTGGAGTGTAGGTAGTCTTACCTACGAGCAGTACTTC	CAWSVGSLTYEQYF
NA	TRBJ2-5	TRBV6-5	NA	TGTGCCAGCAGTTACTCGAATCGCGGACTCGGAGAGACCCAGTACTTC	CASSYSNRGLGETQYF
TRBD1	TRBJ1-4	TRBV30	NA	TGTGCCTGGAGTAGCGTGGGACAGGGATATGAAAAACTGTTTTTT	CAWSSVGQGYEKLFF
NA	TRBJ2-5	TRBV7-3	NA	TGTGCCAGCAGCTTTGTAGCAGGAGAGACCCAGTACTTC	CASSFVAGETQYF
NA	TRBJ1-5	TRBV7-3	NA	TGTGCCAGCAGCTTAATGGGAGGGAAGCCCCAGCATTTT	CASSLMGGKPQHF
NA	TRBJ1-3	TRBV7-2	NA	TGTGCCAGCAGCTTAGACGGCTACTCTGGAAACACCATATATTTT	CASSLDGYSGNTIYF
NA	TRBJ1-1	TRBV6-5	NA	TGTGCCAGCAAATCCCCCAAGAGCGAAGCTTTCTTT	CASKSPKSEAFF
NA	TRBJ2-3	TRBV7-3	once	TGTGCCAGCACCGTTGGCGAGCACACAGATACGCAGTATTTT	CASTVGEHTDTQYF
TRBD1	TRBJ1-1	TRBV6-2/TRBV6-3	NA	TGTGCCAGCAGTTACGGGACAGGGGCCACTGAAGCTTTCTTT	CASSYGTGATEAFF
NA	TRBJ1-1	TRBV30	few	TGTGCCTGGAGTGTTGCCCGGAACACTGAAGCTTTCTTT	CAWSVARNTEAFF
TRBD1	TRBJ1-1	TRBV18	NA	TGTGCCAGCTCGTCGGACAGGCGCAACACTGAAGCTTTCTTT	CASSSDRRNTEAFF
NA	TRBJ1-2	TRBV28	NA	TGTGCCAGCAGTTTAAACGGACGATATGGCTACACCTTC	CASSLNGRYGYTF
NA	TRBJ2-4	TRBV3-1/TRBV3-2	NA	TGTGCCAGCAGCCAAGGCGAGAACAACATTCAGTACTTC	CASSQGENNIQYF
NA	TRBJ2-3	TRBV3-1/TRBV3-2	NA	TGTGCCAGCAGCTCTCACGCCAGGTTAGGCACAGATACGCAGTATTTT	CASSSHARLGTDTQYF
NA	TRBJ1-2	TRBV18	NA	TGTGCCAGCTCACCACCCGGGGCAACTAACTATGGCTACACCTTC	CASSPPGATNYGYTF
TRBD1	TRBJ1-2	TRBV2	NA	TGTGCCAGCAGCGTTGACAGGGGCGCTAACTATGGCTACACCTTC	CASSVDRGANYGYTF
TRBD1	TRBJ2-1	TRBV6-5	once	TGTGCCAGCAGCAGGACAGGCCGCTACAATGAGCAGTTCTTC	CASSRTGRYNEQFF
TRBD1	TRBJ2-2	TRBV5-4	NA	TGTGCCAGCAGCCGCGTGGGACAGTACACCGGGGAGCTGTTTTTT	CASSRVGQYTGELFF
TRBD1	TRBJ2-7	TRBV5-4	NA	TGTGCCAGCAGCTTCCGGGACAGGTCTTACGAGCAGTACTTC	CASSFRDRSYEQYF
NA	TRBJ2-7	TRBV5-5	NA	TGTGCCAGCAGCTTGAAGGCCGGGGGATCTCGGGACGAGCAGTACTTC	CASSLKAGGSRDEQYF
NA	TRBJ1-5	TRBV5-6	NA	TGTGCCAGCAGCTTGGGGGCGAGCAATCAGCCCCAGCATTTT	CASSLGASNQPQHF
NA	TRBJ2-1	TRBV15	NA	TGTGCCACCAGCCTAGAACTAGCCGTCAATGAGCAGTTCTTC	CATSLELAVNEQFF
NA	TRBJ2-7	TRBV4-1	NA	TGCGCCAGCAGCCAAGATCGGGGGACACCCTCCTACGAGCAGTACTTC	CASSQDRGTPSYEQYF
TRBD2	TRBJ2-1	TRBV3-1/TRBV3-2	NA	TGTGCCAGCAGCCAAGTCCTAGCGGGGGGGCGTGGTGAGCAGTTCTTC	CASSQVLAGGRGEQFF
NA	TRBJ2-1	TRBV4-2	once	TGTGCCAGCAGCCCTGGACAGTGGGAGCGGAATGAGCAGTTCTTC	CASSPGQWERNEQFF
NA	TRBJ2-3	TRBV18	NA	TGTGCCAGCTCACCGTCAGGCACAGATACGCAGTATTTT	CASSPSGTDTQYF
NA	TRBJ2-1	TRBV18	NA	TGTGCCAGCTCAGGGGACACCTACAATGAGCAGTTCTTC	CASSGDTYNEQFF
NA	TRBJ2-5	TRBV12-3/TRBV12-4	NA	TGTGCCAGCAGTTTAGAGAGGAAGACCCAGTACTTC	CASSLERKTQYF